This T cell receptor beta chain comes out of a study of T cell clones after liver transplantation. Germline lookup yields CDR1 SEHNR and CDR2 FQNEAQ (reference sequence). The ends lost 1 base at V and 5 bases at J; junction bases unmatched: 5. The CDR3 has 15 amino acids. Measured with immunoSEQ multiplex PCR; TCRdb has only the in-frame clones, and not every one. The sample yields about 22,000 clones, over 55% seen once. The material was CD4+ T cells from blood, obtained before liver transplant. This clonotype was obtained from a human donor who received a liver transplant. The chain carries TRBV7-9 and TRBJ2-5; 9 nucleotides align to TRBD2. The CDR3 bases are TGTGCCAGCAGCTTAGGAGCGGGGGGCCTGGAGACCCAGTACTTC. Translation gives CASSLGAGGLETQYF. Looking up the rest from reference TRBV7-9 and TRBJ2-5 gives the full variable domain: DTGVSQNPRHKITKRGQNVTFRCDPISEHNRLYWYRQTLGQGPEFLTYFQNEAQLEKSRLLSDRFSAERPKGSFSTLEIQRTEQGDSAMYLCASSLGAGGLETQYFGPGTRLLVL.